These 14 T cell receptor beta chains came from one sample sequenced in a study of T-cell memory formation after mild COVID-19. TCRdb re-analysed the 5' RACE reads in MiXCR, keeping a single row per CDR3 protein. Of about 160,000 distinct CDR3 sequences listed, around a third are singletons. The sample comprised PBMCs or a T cell subset sorted from them (not recorded which). The source of these receptors is an adult woman who had mild COVID-19 (a few samples of this study predate the infection). Cell type and time point are not known.

The rearrangement uses TRBV19 and TRBJ2-7; the match to TRBD1 covers 10 bases. The CDR3 runs to 14 residues. V shed 4 bases, J shed 3 bases, and the junction held 3 bases outside the gene matches. Germline CDR1 LNHDA, CDR2 SQIVND (reference sequence). The CDR3 DNA sequence: TGTGCCAGTAGTAGGGGACAGGGGATCTACGAGCAGTACTTC. Its translation: CASSRGQGIYEQYF.

In this sample, this clonotype turned up many times. CDR3 region: CASSSWTSGRGDTQYF. CDR3 bases: TGTGCCAGCAGTTCTTGGACTAGCGGGAGAGGAGATACGCAGTATTTT. The chain carries TRBV7-9 and TRBJ2-3, with 13 bases matching TRBD2. The CDR3 sequence is 16 residues long. Germline-derived CDR1 and CDR2 are SEHNR and FQNEAQ (reference sequence). With V trimmed by 6 bases and J by 5 bases, 8 bases remained unmatched.

The gene calls are TRBV2 and TRBJ1-1; D gene ambiguous. This CDR3 contains 14 residues. Trimming stripped 7 bases from V and 4 bases from J, with 16 bases between. From germline, CDR1 is SNHLY and CDR2 FYNNEI. The CDR3 region is CASNFRGSSTEAFF. In DNA form, the CDR3 reads TGTGCCAGCAACTTCCGCGGATCCTCCACTGAAGCTTTCTTT.

The chain recombines TRBV11-3 with TRBJ2-1, with TRBD2 matching 11 bases. Germline trimming cut 3 bases from V and 4 bases from J; bases unmatched to any gene: 2. Germline CDR1 is SGHNT and CDR2 is YENEEA. This CDR3 is 15 amino acids long. The CDR3 bases are TGTGCCAGCAGCTTTCCTAGCGGGAGGTACAATGAGCAGTTCTTC. As protein: CASSFPSGRYNEQFF.

The V and J genes are TRBV16 and TRBJ1-2; 7 bases align to TRBD1. The CDR3 consists of 14 residues. Trimming cost V 2 bases and J 6 bases; bases outside gene matches: 6. Germline CDR1 reads KGHSY; CDR2 reads FQNENV. CDR3 region: CASSQNTGEHGYTF. In DNA, the CDR3 is TGTGCCAGCAGCCAAAATACAGGGGAGCATGGCTACACCTTC. Together with reference TRBV16 and TRBJ1-2, the CDR3 gives the full variable domain: GEEVAQTPKHLVRGEGQKAKLYCAPIKGHSYVFWYQQVLKNEFKFLISFQNENVFDETGMPKERFSAKCLPNSPCSLEIQATKLEDSAVYFCASSQNTGEHGYTFGSGTRLTVV.

The chain recombines TRBV5-6 with TRBJ1-2, with 7 positions matching TRBD1. Germline CDR1 reads SGHDT; CDR2 reads YYEEEE. The CDR3 is made up of 14 amino acids. Trimming took 4 bases from V and 8 from J; bases not matched to a gene: 11. In DNA form, the CDR3 reads TGTGCCAGCAGCCCCGGGACAGAAACATTCGGCTACACCTTC. It codes for CASSPGTETFGYTF.

The CDR3 here is CSARSRGIDTGELFF. Here the CDR3 DNA reads TGCAGTGCTAGAAGCAGGGGTATCGACACCGGGGAGCTGTTTTTT. This rearrangement joins TRBV20-1 to TRBJ2-2; a weak D match, TRBD1 (6 bases). Trimming took off 2 bases at V and 3 bases at J, with 13 bases between the two ends. CDR1 is DFQATT and CDR2 is SNEGSKA in the germline V gene (reference sequence). The CDR3 spans 15 residues.

The chain combines TRBV7-2 with TRBJ2-3; the D is unclear. V was trimmed by 0 bases and J by 4 bases, leaving 8 bases between them. Looked up from germline, CDR1 is SGHTA and CDR2 is FQGNSA. This CDR3 comprises 14 residues. The CDR3 loop reads CASSLALVADTQYF. The DNA for the CDR3 is TGTGCCAGCAGCTTAGCCCTAGTCGCAGATACGCAGTATTTT.

This sequence joins TRBV20-1 and TRBJ2-7, with TRBD2 identical over 11 bases. CDR3 size: 14 residues. Losses at the gene ends were 5 bases for V and 1 base for J; bases not matched to a gene: 4. CDR1 is DFQATT and CDR2 is SNEGSKA in the germline V gene (reference sequence). Here the CDR3 reads CSAAGTSGSYEQYF. For the CDR3, the DNA is TGCAGTGCTGCTGGGACTAGCGGATCCTACGAGCAGTACTTC.

The chain combines TRBV13 with TRBJ2-1; D not certain. Germline V lookup: CDR1 PRHDT, CDR2 FYEKMQ (reference sequence). This CDR3 is 13 amino acids long. Deletions cut 5 bases from V and 5 bases from J, with 10 bases between. The CDR3 protein is CASSAVQHNEQFF. CDR3 coding DNA: TGTGCCAGCAGCGCCGTGCAGCACAATGAGCAGTTCTTC. Drawing the rest from reference TRBV13 and TRBJ2-1, the complete variable domain is AAGVIQSPRHLIKEKRETATLKCYPIPRHDTVYWYQQGPGQDPQFLISFYEKMQSDKGSIPDRFSAQQFSDYHSELNMSSLELGDSALYFCASSAVQHNEQFFGPGTRLTVL.

This clonotype was found a few times. The chain carries TRBV4-2 and TRBJ2-1; TRBD2 is a possible D gene (6 bases). This CDR3 spans 17 amino acids. V was trimmed by 0 bases and J by 5 bases, leaving 17 bases between them. Germline lookup yields CDR1 LGHNA and CDR2 YNFKEQ. The CDR3 spells CASSQDRGTGLHNEQFF. The CDR3 bases are TGTGCCAGCAGCCAAGATCGAGGGACTGGTCTACACAATGAGCAGTTCTTC.

The rearrangement uses TRBV7-9 and TRBJ1-4; TRBD1 matches at 10 bases. Per germline, CDR1 SEHNR and CDR2 FQNEAQ (reference sequence). There are 17 residues in the CDR3. The V and J ends lost 5 bases and 3 bases, in that order; junction bases with no gene match: 9. CDR3 region: CASSPWTGGGANEKLFF. CDR3 bases: TGTGCCAGCAGCCCTTGGACAGGGGGGGGAGCTAATGAAAAACTGTTTTTT.

The chain joins TRBV9 to TRBJ2-7; no definite D call. V was shortened by 7 bases and J by 9 bases, with 26 bases between the two germline ends. The CDR3 runs to 15 residues. CDR1 and CDR2 from the germline V gene are SGDLS and YYNGEE. The CDR3 reads CASATGGQTYAPQYF. CDR3 coding DNA: TGTGCCAGCGCCACCGGTGGGCAGACCTACGCCCCGCAGTACTTC.

This clonotype was counted between two and nine times. The chain is built from TRBV5-1 and TRBJ2-1, with 10 bases matching TRBD2. Germline loops: CDR1 SGHRS, CDR2 YFSETQ. CDR3 length equals 15 residues. The V and J ends lost 3 bases and 4 bases, in that order; junction bases with no gene match: 4. This chain's CDR3 is CASSSVAGGYNEQFF. CDR3 DNA sequence: TGCGCCAGCAGCTCGGTAGCGGGAGGATACAATGAGCAGTTCTTC.